One sample yielded the 32 T cell receptor beta chains listed below, sequenced in a study of cytomegalovirus exposure and HLA in healthy donors. Use of 60 Vbeta and 13 Jbeta primers characterized the PCR. Measured with immunoSEQ multiplex PCR; TCRdb has only the in-frame clones, and not every one. There are 85,000 to 100,000 clones in the sample; roughly 73% occur only once, and 6.5% to 8% lies in the top ten. The sample taken for sequencing was PBMCs. The source of these receptors is a man between 50 and 59 years old in good health and CMV-seropositive.

The rearrangement joins TRBV30 to TRBJ2-3; 7 bases agree with TRBD2. The CDR3 loop spans 15 amino acids. The V gene's germline CDR1 is GTSNPN and CDR2 SVGIG (reference sequence). Trimming removed 2 bases from V and 0 bases from J; junction bases left unmatched: 5. For the CDR3, the DNA is TGTGCCTGGAGTAGGAATAGCGGGAGCACAGATACGCAGTATTTT. Protein sequence: CAWSRNSGSTDTQYF.

The chain uses TRBV19 and TRBJ1-1, with TRBD1 matching over 9 bases. The CDR3 runs 17 residues. Germline V lookup: CDR1 LNHDA, CDR2 SQIVND (reference sequence). The V gene end was trimmed by 0 bases and the J gene end by 5 bases; junction bases not matched to a gene: 10. For the CDR3, the DNA is TGTGCCAGTAGTATAGAAATGGACAGGGGATGGGGAACTGAAGCTTTCTTT. Translating gives CASSIEMDRGWGTEAFF.

This chain connects TRBV28 to TRBJ1-2; TRBD1 is a possible D gene (5 bases). The CDR3 extends over 15 amino acids. Trimming took 3 bases from V and 3 from J, leaving 14 bases between them. Germline assignment: CDR1 MDHEN and CDR2 SYDVKM. This CDR3 reads CASSFLAGKDYGYTF. DNA for the CDR3: TGTGCCAGCAGTTTTCTGGCAGGGAAGGACTATGGCTACACCTTC.

This chain connects TRBV4-1 to TRBJ2-3; 11 nucleotides line up with TRBD2. The CDR3 has 18 amino acids. V shed 4 bases, J shed 3 bases, and the junction held 12 bases outside the gene matches. Germline V lookup: CDR1 MGHRA, CDR2 YSYEKL. CDR3 region: CASSLRLAGIEETDTQYF. In DNA, the CDR3 is TGCGCCAGCAGCCTTCGACTAGCGGGGATTGAGGAGACAGATACGCAGTATTTT.

The V and J genes are TRBV18 and TRBJ1-4, with D uncertain. Germline-derived CDR1 and CDR2 are KGHSH and LQKENI. V was shortened by 3 bases and J by 5 bases, with 13 bases between the two germline ends. The CDR3 sequence is 15 residues long. CDR3 sequence (DNA): TGTGCCAGCTCACCGAGGTCAGAACCAAATGAAAAACTGTTTTTT. It translates to CASSPRSEPNEKLFF.

The chain employs TRBV11-3 and TRBJ2-1; weak D call: TRBD1 (6 bases). This CDR3 contains 14 residues. CDR1 is SGHNT and CDR2 is YENEEA in the germline V gene. Trimming cost V 5 bases and J 4 bases, with 12 bases left between them. CDR3 in DNA: TGTGCCAGCAGCCACGGGACAAATTACAATGAGCAGTTCTTC. Its protein product is CASSHGTNYNEQFF.

This clone was counted a single time. The J gene is TRBJ2-5, the V gene TRBV5-8, with TRBD2 matching 12 bases. Germline loops: CDR1 SGHTS, CDR2 YDEGEE. The V segment lost 1 base and the J segment 5 bases; nucleotides outside the gene matches: 6. This CDR3 has 16 amino acids. CDR3 residues: CASSLLLAGGSETQYF. The CDR3 bases are TGTGCCAGCAGCTTGCTACTAGCGGGGGGTAGCGAGACCCAGTACTTC.

V is TRBV5-4 and J is TRBJ2-1; weak D call: TRBD2 (5 bases). This CDR3 region has 12 residues. Germline V gives CDR1 SGHNT, CDR2 YYREEE (reference sequence). V dropped 7 bases and J dropped 5 bases, with 10 bases sitting between them. CDR3 sequence (DNA): TGTGCCAGCCGAGGGCCCCACAATGAGCAGTTCTTC. Protein product: CASRGPHNEQFF.

The chain couples TRBV6-1 to TRBJ1-2; TRBD1 aligns across 9 bases. V lost 0 bases, J lost 4 bases, and 3 bases stayed unmatched. CDR1 is MNHNS, CDR2 SASEGT, per germline. The CDR3 has 15 amino acids. CDR3 DNA sequence: TGTGCCAGCAGTGAAGCCGGACAGGGGAGCTATGGCTACACCTTC. Its protein product is CASSEAGQGSYGYTF.

In this sample, this clone turned up a few times. The J gene is TRBJ1-4, the V gene TRBV5-4; D remains ambiguous. V was shortened by 4 bases and J by 7 bases, with 20 bases between the two germline ends. Germline CDR1 SGHNT, CDR2 YYREEE (reference sequence). The CDR3 sequence is 16 residues long. CDR3 DNA: TGTGCCAGCAGCGTGGGATCTGGAGCGGCCGGTGAAAAACTGTTTTTT. Protein sequence: CASSVGSGAAGEKLFF.

This chain connects TRBV6-5 to TRBJ1-2, with TRBD1 matching 10 bases. This CDR3 has 15 residues. With V trimmed by 7 bases and J by 7 bases, 12 bases remained unmatched. Germline CDR1 MNHEY, CDR2 SVGAGI. CDR3 loop: CASTPTGQGEGGYTF. In DNA form, the CDR3 reads TGTGCCAGCACCCCAACTGGACAGGGGGAAGGTGGCTACACCTTC.

The CDR3 region is CASSQDPAVSGNTIYF. In DNA, the CDR3 is TGTGCCAGCAGCCAAGATCCGGCGGTCTCTGGAAACACCATATATTTT. The genes are TRBV4-2 and TRBJ1-3; D gene ambiguous. Germline-derived CDR1 and CDR2 are LGHNA and YNFKEQ. Trimming stripped 0 bases from V and 0 bases from J, with 9 bases between. The CDR3 consists of 16 residues.

The chain is built from TRBV4-1 and TRBJ2-1; possible D gene TRBD1, 5 bases. The CDR3 runs to 12 residues. Germline V gives CDR1 MGHRA, CDR2 YSYEKL. Deletions cut 0 bases from V and 14 bases from J, with 11 bases between. CDR3 region: CASSQDRAGKFF. CDR3 in DNA: TGCGCCAGCAGCCAAGATCGGGCAGGGAAGTTCTTC.

The chain is built from TRBV25-1 and TRBJ2-3, with a tentative D call TRBD1 (6 bases). Germline values: CDR1 MGHDK, CDR2 SYGVNS. The CDR3 runs 16 residues. Trimming left V 4 bases short and J 3 bases short, with 17 bases between. In nucleotides, the CDR3 is TGTGCCAGCAGTGCCCAACCTGGGCAGGGGACAGATACGCAGTATTTT. Amino acid sequence: CASSAQPGQGTDTQYF.

The chain carries TRBV19 and TRBJ2-1; D may be TRBD2 (5 bases). The CDR3 runs 15 residues. Trimming cost V 3 bases and J 2 bases, with 11 bases left between them. CDR1 is LNHDA and CDR2 is SQIVND in the germline V gene (reference sequence). The CDR3 region is CASSILLAPYNEQFF. The CDR3 bases are TGTGCCAGTAGTATCCTCCTAGCCCCCTACAATGAGCAGTTCTTC.

The chain recombines TRBV29-1 with TRBJ1-4; TRBD1 matches 11 bases. The CDR3 is made up of 13 amino acids. V dropped 7 bases and J dropped 8; count of bases not matched to a gene: 6. Germline V gene lookup returns CDR1 SQVTM and CDR2 ANQGSEA. DNA for the CDR3: TGCAGCGGGGGACAGGGGGTAGAGGAAAAACTGTTTTTT. Translation gives CSGGQGVEEKLFF.

CDR3 amino acids: CASGPTQLAVDGDTQYF. CDR3 coding DNA: TGTGCTAGTGGTCCTACCCAACTAGCGGTGGACGGGGATACGCAGTATTTT. The V and J genes are TRBV12-5 and TRBJ2-3, with TRBD2 matching 8 bases. CDR1 and CDR2 from the germline V gene are LGHNT and FRNRAP. The CDR3 contains 17 residues. With 5 bases clipped from V and 6 bases from J, the junction kept 16 bases outside the gene matches.

The chain uses TRBV5-1 and TRBJ2-7; 12 nucleotides agree with TRBD1. Germline V gene sequence: CDR1 SGHRS, CDR2 YFSETQ. The CDR3 runs 16 residues. V shed 5 bases, J shed 5 bases, and the junction held 11 bases outside the gene matches. This chain's CDR3 is CASRPLTGTGGHEQYF. The CDR3 DNA reads TGCGCCAGCAGGCCGCTGACCGGGACAGGGGGCCACGAGCAGTACTTC.

V gene TRBV28 combines with J gene TRBJ1-4; D uncertain. This CDR3 has 15 residues. Germline V lookup: CDR1 MDHEN, CDR2 SYDVKM. Between the trimmed V and J ends, which lost 2 bases and 8 bases, there was a span of 15 bases. CDR3 sequence (DNA): TGTGCCAGCAGTTTAGGGGTAGTCCCGGGGGAAAAACTGTTTTTT. Its protein is CASSLGVVPGEKLFF.

The chain employs TRBV6-5 and TRBJ1-1, with 7 nucleotides matching TRBD1. CDR1 is MNHEY and CDR2 is SVGAGI in the germline V gene. This CDR3 spans 16 amino acids. V gave up 0 bases and J gave up 1 base; unmatched junction bases: 5. The CDR3 is CASSYSTGARNTEAFF. CDR3 sequence (DNA): TGTGCCAGCAGTTACTCTACAGGGGCCCGGAACACTGAAGCTTTCTTT.

V is TRBV6-4 and J is TRBJ1-5; D is unresolved. Germline V gives CDR1 MRHNA, CDR2 SNTAGT. CDR3 length: 13 amino acids. The V and J ends lost 4 bases and 6 bases respectively, with 10 bases between them. CDR3 sequence (DNA): TGTGCCAGCAGTGTCGAGGAGGGTCAGCCCCAGCATTTT. It translates to CASSVEEGQPQHF.

In this sample, this clone turned up once. This sequence joins TRBV30 and TRBJ2-2; D might be TRBD2 (7 bases). Per germline, CDR1 GTSNPN and CDR2 SVGIG (reference sequence). This CDR3 spans 14 amino acids. V was trimmed by 7 bases and J by 8 bases, leaving 20 bases between them. The chain's CDR3 is CASGGQLGSGELFF. CDR3 nucleotide sequence: TGTGCCTCGGGAGGACAGCTTGGATCAGGGGAGCTGTTTTTT.

V and J are TRBV6-5 and TRBJ1-1; D is undetermined. This CDR3 has 13 residues. From germline, CDR1 is MNHEY and CDR2 SVGAGI. V lost 8 bases and J lost 1, with 11 bases in between. DNA for the CDR3: TGTGCCAGCCATCGGGGTAGGAACACTGAAGCTTTCTTT. This sequence encodes CASHRGRNTEAFF.

The chain uses TRBV7-2 and TRBJ1-3, with no clear D. CDR1 is SGHTA, CDR2 FQGNSA, per germline. The CDR3 consists of 12 residues. V was shortened by 5 bases and J by 4 bases, with 6 bases between the two germline ends. The CDR3 here is CASSLGGNTIYF. CDR3 coding DNA: TGTGCCAGCAGCCTCGGGGGAAACACCATATATTTT.

This clone showed up just a few times. The chain joins TRBV9 to TRBJ2-3, with 7 bases fitting TRBD2. In germline, CDR1 is SGDLS, CDR2 YYNGEE. The CDR3 consists of 16 residues. With V trimmed by 4 bases and J by 0 bases, 8 bases remained unmatched. CDR3 in DNA: TGTGCCAGCAGCCTCCGCGGGCGGGGGAGCACAGATACGCAGTATTTT. This codes for CASSLRGRGSTDTQYF.

This clone was observed once. This chain connects TRBV7-2 to TRBJ1-1; 8 bases match TRBD1. The trim removed 0 bases at V and 1 base at J, leaving 7 bases unmatched. The CDR3 sequence is 17 residues long. Germline CDR1 reads SGHTA; CDR2 reads FQGNSA. This CDR3 is CASSLAGQGGGNTEAFF. The CDR3 DNA follows: TGTGCCAGCAGCTTAGCCGGACAGGGTGGAGGGAACACTGAAGCTTTCTTT.

The chain links TRBV12-5 to TRBJ1-2; D possibly corresponds to TRBD1 (5 bases). Germline assignment: CDR1 LGHNT and CDR2 FRNRAP. The CDR3 contains 14 residues. The ends were cut back, 0 bases at V and 8 bases at J, with 13 bases in the middle. The CDR3: CASGLVNGARGYTF. The CDR3 DNA is TGTGCTAGTGGTTTGGTAAATGGGGCGAGGGGCTACACCTTC.

There are a few counts of this clone. The chain carries TRBV5-6 and TRBJ2-2; 8 nucleotides line up with TRBD2. Germline CDR1 SGHDT, CDR2 YYEEEE. After removal of 1 base from V and 6 bases from J, the junction contained 8 bases not matched to a gene. This CDR3 comprises 16 residues. The CDR3 nucleotides read TGTGCCAGCAGCTTGAGGACGGGGGGGCGTTCCGGGGAGCTGTTTTTT. Translated, it gives CASSLRTGGRSGELFF.

J is TRBJ2-7 and V is TRBV7-2, with 8 bases fitting TRBD1. Germline V CDR1 and CDR2: SGHTA, FQGNSA. The CDR3 length is 13 residues. V shed 5 bases, J shed 4 bases, and the junction held 4 bases outside the gene matches. The CDR3 DNA is TGTGCCAGCAGCGACCGACAGGGGTACGAGCAGTACTTC. Protein sequence: CASSDRQGYEQYF.

The table lists this clone with a few counts. V is TRBV27 and J is TRBJ1-5; the D gene is possibly TRBD1 (6 bases). CDR1 and CDR2 from the germline V gene are MNHEY and SMNVEV (reference sequence). This CDR3 spans 14 amino acids. V gave up 4 bases and J gave up 3 bases, with 10 bases separating them. Here the CDR3 reads CASSSTGPNQPQHF. The CDR3 coding sequence is TGTGCCAGCAGTTCGACAGGACCCAATCAGCCCCAGCATTTT.

The chain combines TRBV11-3 with TRBJ1-1; 8 nucleotides line up with TRBD1. CDR1 and CDR2 from the germline V gene are SGHNT and YENEEA. With 2 bases clipped from V and 5 bases from J, the junction kept 7 bases outside the gene matches. The CDR3 runs 15 residues. CDR3 region: CASSLSSQGVTEAFF. Here the CDR3 DNA reads TGTGCCAGCAGCTTAAGTTCACAGGGGGTGACTGAAGCTTTCTTT.

The J gene is TRBJ1-3, the V gene TRBV13; a possible D gene is TRBD1 (6 bases). The CDR3 spans 15 residues. The V end lost 4 bases, the J end lost 3 bases, and 13 bases lay between the germline ends. Per the germline V gene, CDR1 is PRHDT and CDR2 is FYEKMQ (reference sequence). The CDR3 sequence: CASSSKQGYGNTIYF. CDR3 DNA sequence: TGTGCCAGCAGCTCCAAACAGGGTTATGGAAACACCATATATTTT.